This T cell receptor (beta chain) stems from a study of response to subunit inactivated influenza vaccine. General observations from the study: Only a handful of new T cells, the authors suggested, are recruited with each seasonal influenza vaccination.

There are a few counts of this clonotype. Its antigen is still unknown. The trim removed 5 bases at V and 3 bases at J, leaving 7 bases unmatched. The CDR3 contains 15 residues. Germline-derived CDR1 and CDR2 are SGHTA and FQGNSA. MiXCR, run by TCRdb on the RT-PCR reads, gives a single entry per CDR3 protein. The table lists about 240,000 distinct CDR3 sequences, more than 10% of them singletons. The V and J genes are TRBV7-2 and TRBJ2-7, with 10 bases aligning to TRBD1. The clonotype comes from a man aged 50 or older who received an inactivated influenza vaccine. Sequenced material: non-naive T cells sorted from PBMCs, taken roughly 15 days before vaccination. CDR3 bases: TGTGCCAGCAGCCGGACAGGGGGAGTAAGCTACGAGCAGTACTTC. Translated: CASSRTGGVSYEQYF.